This TCR beta chain was recorded in a study of shared clonotypes between healthy human individuals. The overall study: The study used three CD4 naive, three CD4 memory, two CD8 naive and one CD8 memory plate per donor.

As for this clone: Other DNA sequences in this sample translate to the same CDR3.

The CDR3 totals 15 residues. In germline, CDR1 is KGHSH, CDR2 LQKENI. Losses at the gene ends were 3 bases for V and 4 bases for J; bases not matched to a gene: 1. Libraries were prepared by immunoSEQ multiplex PCR; TCRdb keeps only in-frame clonotypes and omits some of them. The top ten clones hold 0.1% to 0.15% of a sample with about 2 million clones, 90% to 95% of them seen once. The chain recombines TRBV18 with TRBJ2-1, with 12 positions matching TRBD2. This TCR derives from a man between 18 and 35 years old in good health. The sequenced material came from naive CD4+ T cells sorted from blood. The subset here: CD45RA+ positively selected. CDR3 in DNA: TGTGCCAGCTCACCGGGACTAGCGGGTTACAATGAGCAGTTCTTC. This sequence encodes CASSPGLAGYNEQFF.